One and the same sample provided the 20 T cell receptor beta chains below, sequenced in a study of shared clonotypes between healthy human individuals. Profiling relied on immunoSEQ multiplex PCR, and the TCRdb table lists in-frame clones only, not all of them. The profile shows around 1,100,000 clones, roughly 77% of them singletons. The sample was memory CD4+ T cells from PBMCs. Subset denoted: CD45RA-negative fraction. The receptors were sampled from a man aged 18 to 29 in good health. Some clones in this sample may be carry-over from other donors' samples.

This chain joins TRBV5-1 and TRBJ1-3; maybe TRBD1 (5 bases). V was pared by 0 bases and J by 0 bases, with 7 bases between. Germline V gene sequence: CDR1 SGHRS, CDR2 YFSETQ. The CDR3 sequence is 15 residues long. The CDR3 is CASSLGQFSGNTIYF. DNA of the CDR3: TGCGCCAGCAGCTTGGGACAGTTCTCTGGAAACACCATATATTTT.

This clone was counted a few times. The chain is built from TRBV9 and TRBJ2-2; D not resolved. The CDR3 is 15 residues long. The V gene lost 3 bases and the J gene lost 2 bases, with 11 bases spanning the gap. CDR1 is SGDLS and CDR2 is YYNGEE in the germline V gene. This chain's CDR3 is CASSAAALNTGELFF. CDR3 DNA: TGTGCCAGCAGCGCTGCGGCCCTAAACACCGGGGAGCTGTTTTTT.

V gene TRBV28 combines with J gene TRBJ1-2; D gene ambiguous. V was pared by 4 bases and J by 5 bases, with 14 bases between. The CDR3 covers 14 residues. CDR1 is MDHEN, CDR2 SYDVKM, per germline. The CDR3 DNA is TGTGCCAGCAGTTCCCAAGCGGAATGGTATGGCTACACCTTC. The encoded protein is CASSSQAEWYGYTF.

This chain links TRBV5-1 with TRBJ2-4; D not resolved. Germline V gene lookup returns CDR1 SGHRS and CDR2 YFSETQ. The CDR3 contains 12 residues. Trimming shortened V by 6 bases and J by 11 bases, and 15 bases separated the two germline ends. For the CDR3, the DNA is TGCGCCAGCATGTCCCAGGATTATGTTCAGTACTTC. This translates into CASMSQDYVQYF.

The V gene is TRBV5-8, the J gene TRBJ1-1; D possibly corresponds to TRBD1 (5 bases). From germline, CDR1 is SGHTS and CDR2 YDEGEE. Trimming stripped 0 bases from V and 4 bases from J, with 10 bases between. The CDR3 extends over 14 amino acids. CDR3 bases: TGTGCCAGCAGCTTGGAAGGGGCAGGCACTGAAGCTTTCTTT. Amino acid sequence: CASSLEGAGTEAFF.

V gene TRBV4-1 combines with J gene TRBJ2-5; 10 bases agree with TRBD2. The better agreement between TRBJ2-7 and the DNA end casts doubt on the J call. Germline V gene lookup returns CDR1 MGHRA and CDR2 YSYEKL. The CDR3 consists of 16 residues. The CDR3 DNA reads TGCGCCAGCAGCCGCAAAACCGGGACTAGCGACCACGAGCAGTACTTC. Encoded protein: CASSRKTGTSDHEQYF.

This clone appeared many times. V and J are TRBV7-2 and TRBJ1-1, with D possibly being TRBD1 (6 bases). Germline-derived CDR1 and CDR2 are SGHTA and FQGNSA. Trimming removed 4 bases from V and 3 bases from J, with 15 bases in between. The CDR3 extends over 15 amino acids. CDR3 coding DNA: TGTGCCAGCAGCTCCACCTCGGGGGCTTACACTGAAGCTTTCTTT. This gives the protein CASSSTSGAYTEAFF. Looking up the rest from reference TRBV7-2 and TRBJ1-1 gives the full variable domain: GAGVSQSPSNKVTEKGKDVELRCDPISGHTALYWYRQSLGQGLEFLIYFQGNSAPDKSGLPSDRFSAERTGGSVSTLTIQRTQQEDSAVYLCASSSTSGAYTEAFFGQGTRLTVV.

This clone occurred many times. The chain links TRBV30 to TRBJ2-7; TRBD1 matches at 8 bases. V shed 4 bases, J shed 4 bases, and the junction held 12 bases outside the gene matches. The CDR3 is 15 amino acids. The germline gives CDR1 GTSNPN, CDR2 SVGIG (reference sequence). The CDR3 DNA reads TGTGCCTGGATATCCCTGCAGGGGGCTTTTTACGAGCAGTACTTC. Its translation is CAWISLQGAFYEQYF.

As regards this clone: At one end the junction does not follow the germline gene, possibly because of a read error. J is TRBJ2-2 and V is TRBV11-2; maybe TRBD1 (5 bases). This CDR3 is 16 amino acids long. Germline lookup yields CDR1 SGHAT and CDR2 FQNNGV. CDR3 nucleotide sequence: TGCGCCAGCAGCCAAGAGAAGGGGCCGAACACCGGGGAGCTGTTTTTT. Encoded protein: CASSQEKGPNTGELFF. Full variable domain (rest looked up from reference TRBV11-2 and TRBJ2-2): EAGVAQSPRYKIIEKRQSVAFWCNPISGHATLYWYQQILGQGPKLLIQFQNNGVVDDSQLPKDRFSAERLKGVDSTLKIQPAKLEDSAVYLCASSQEKGPNTGELFFGEGSRLTVL.

The rearrangement uses TRBV27 and TRBJ2-5; TRBD1 matches 10 bases. This CDR3 has 17 amino acids. The V gene end was trimmed by 4 bases and the J gene end by 5 bases; junction bases not matched to a gene: 13. Germline V gene sequence: CDR1 MNHEY, CDR2 SMNVEV (reference sequence). In DNA form, the CDR3 reads TGTGCCAGCAGTTCGCCTTGGACAGGGGGTGGTGGGGAGACCCAGTACTTC. It is translated as CASSSPWTGGGGETQYF.

The chain recombines TRBV6-5 with TRBJ1-4, with 7 bases that match TRBD1. J was trimmed by 5 bases and V by 5 bases; bases with no gene match: 2. Germline V CDR1 and CDR2: MNHEY, SVGAGI. The CDR3 extends over 13 amino acids. CDR3 in amino acids: CASSRQGNEKLFF. The CDR3 DNA follows: TGTGCCAGCAGTCGACAGGGAAATGAAAAACTGTTTTTT.

This clone has more than one count but fewer than ten. The chain carries TRBV28 and TRBJ1-2; D unresolved. The germline CDR1 and CDR2 sequences are MDHEN and SYDVKM. Trimming left V 10 bases short and J 1 base short, with 13 bases between. CDR3 length equals 13 residues. The CDR3 loop is CAINGFFNYGYTF. CDR3 coding DNA: TGTGCCATAAACGGTTTTTTTAACTATGGCTACACCTTC.

As for this clone: The sample holds other DNA sequences that translate to the same CDR3. The gene calls are TRBV6-1 and TRBJ1-2, with D perhaps matching TRBD1 (5 bases). This CDR3 contains 14 residues. Germline CDR1 and CDR2: MNHNS and SASEGT. Deletions cut 2 bases from V and 6 bases from J, with 13 bases between. Written as DNA, the CDR3 is TGTGCCAGCAGTGAATTTGGGGGAGAGGATGGCTACACCTTC. It codes for CASSEFGGEDGYTF.

This clone was detected only a few times. The rearrangement links TRBV7-2 to TRBJ1-5, with unresolved D. The CDR3 extends over 19 amino acids. Germline V gene sequence: CDR1 SGHTA, CDR2 FQGNSA. V was trimmed by 1 base and J by 4 bases, leaving 23 bases between them. Here the CDR3 reads CASSLGWGHGAGRNQPQHF. In nucleotides, the CDR3 is TGTGCCAGCAGCTTAGGGTGGGGTCATGGCGCGGGGAGAAATCAGCCCCAGCATTTT.

The chain uses TRBV6-5 and TRBJ2-3; 7 nucleotides match TRBD2. Losses at the gene ends were 4 bases for V and 1 base for J; bases not matched to a gene: 2. The CDR3 runs 14 residues. Germline values: CDR1 MNHEY, CDR2 SVGAGI. The CDR3 nucleotides are TGTGCCAGCAGTTGGGCGGGAGGCACAGATACGCAGTATTTT. The encoded protein is CASSWAGGTDTQYF.

The chain uses TRBV5-3 and TRBJ2-7; no clear D gene. TRBV5-3 is given ORF status, its function remaining uncertain. Trimming removed 7 bases at V and 0 bases at J, with 11 bases between. The CDR3 consists of 13 residues. The CDR3 DNA sequence: TGTGCCAGAGAAGCCCCGAGCTCCTACGAGCAGTACTTC. It codes for CAREAPSSYEQYF.

The chain couples TRBV2 to TRBJ2-1; 10 positions match TRBD2. V lost 6 bases, J lost 4 bases, and 6 bases stayed unmatched. The length of the CDR3 is 15 residues. Germline lookup yields CDR1 SNHLY and CDR2 FYNNEI. CDR3 in amino acids: CASRGGTSAYNEQFF. CDR3 nucleotides: TGTGCCAGCAGGGGGGGGACTAGCGCTTACAATGAGCAGTTCTTC.

The chain employs TRBV11-2 and TRBJ1-2, with D unresolved. Germline values: CDR1 SGHAT, CDR2 FQNNGV. Trimming stripped 4 bases from V and 2 bases from J, with 11 bases between. CDR3 length: 14 amino acids. CDR3 sequence: CASSSGRENYGYTF. The CDR3 DNA is TGTGCCAGCAGCTCAGGAAGGGAAAACTATGGCTACACCTTC.

This clone was counted a few times. This sequence joins TRBV29-1 and TRBJ2-1, with 8 bases that match TRBD1. Germline assignment: CDR1 SQVTM and CDR2 ANQGSEA. J was trimmed by 3 bases and V by 6 bases; bases with no gene match: 16. The CDR3 runs 17 residues. CDR3 bases: TGCAGCGTCGGTGGGACAGGAAAAACTAGGGGCTACAATGAGCAGTTCTTC. Translated: CSVGGTGKTRGYNEQFF.

This chain connects TRBV30 to TRBJ2-3; the D is unclear. Germline V gene sequence: CDR1 GTSNPN, CDR2 SVGIG (reference sequence). The V gene lost 6 bases and the J gene lost 0 bases, with 7 bases spanning the gap. This CDR3 has 12 amino acids. The CDR3 sequence: CACSSSTDTQYF. CDR3 nucleotide sequence: TGTGCCTGCAGTTCTAGCACAGATACGCAGTATTTT.